The 4 T cell receptor beta chains below were found in one sample sequenced in a study of blood T cell repertoires in COVID-19. Some clones are missing from TCRdb's copy, which holds only in-frame ones; the method was immunoSEQ multiplex PCR. The sample lists about 230,000 clones, over 70% occurring once. The sample comprised peripheral blood. All receptors come from a middle-aged man with acute or convalescent COVID-19.

The rearrangement links TRBV4-1 to TRBJ1-2; the D gene is possibly TRBD1 (6 bases). The CDR3 extends over 14 amino acids. V lost 0 bases and J 5 bases, leaving 10 bases between the germline ends. Germline-derived CDR1 and CDR2 are MGHRA and YSYEKL. CDR3 residues: CASSQEGQSYGYTF. DNA for the CDR3: TGCGCCAGCAGCCAAGAAGGACAGAGTTATGGCTACACCTTC.

The V gene is TRBV2, the J gene TRBJ1-5, with 9 bases that match TRBD1. The germline gives CDR1 SNHLY, CDR2 FYNNEI. The CDR3 is 15 amino acids. V lost 4 bases, J lost 5 bases, and 6 bases stayed unmatched. In nucleotides, the CDR3 is TGTGCCAGCAGTGTGGACAGGGGTTTGGATCAGCCCCAGCATTTT. Protein product: CASSVDRGLDQPQHF.

The chain couples TRBV7-2 to TRBJ1-5, with no clear D. V lost 4 bases to trimming and J lost 5 bases, with 9 bases between them. Germline V gene lookup returns CDR1 SGHTA and CDR2 FQGNSA. This CDR3 has 13 amino acids. CDR3 in DNA: TGTGCCAGCAGCTCCCGAGGCGATCAGCCCCAGCATTTT. It yields the protein CASSSRGDQPQHF. Full variable domain (outside the CDR3, taken from reference TRBV7-2 and TRBJ1-5): GAGVSQSPSNKVTEKGKDVELRCDPISGHTALYWYRQSLGQGLEFLIYFQGNSAPDKSGLPSDRFSAERTGGSVSTLTIQRTQQEDSAVYLCASSSRGDQPQHFGDGTRLSIL.

J is TRBJ1-1 and V is TRBV5-8, with a tentative D call TRBD1 (6 bases). The germline V and J ends were trimmed by 1 base and 0 bases, with 10 bases remaining between them. The CDR3 length is 15 residues. The V gene's germline CDR1 is SGHTS and CDR2 YDEGEE. The CDR3 here is CASSLHSGVNTEAFF. The CDR3 DNA reads TGTGCCAGCAGCTTGCATTCAGGGGTGAACACTGAAGCTTTCTTT.